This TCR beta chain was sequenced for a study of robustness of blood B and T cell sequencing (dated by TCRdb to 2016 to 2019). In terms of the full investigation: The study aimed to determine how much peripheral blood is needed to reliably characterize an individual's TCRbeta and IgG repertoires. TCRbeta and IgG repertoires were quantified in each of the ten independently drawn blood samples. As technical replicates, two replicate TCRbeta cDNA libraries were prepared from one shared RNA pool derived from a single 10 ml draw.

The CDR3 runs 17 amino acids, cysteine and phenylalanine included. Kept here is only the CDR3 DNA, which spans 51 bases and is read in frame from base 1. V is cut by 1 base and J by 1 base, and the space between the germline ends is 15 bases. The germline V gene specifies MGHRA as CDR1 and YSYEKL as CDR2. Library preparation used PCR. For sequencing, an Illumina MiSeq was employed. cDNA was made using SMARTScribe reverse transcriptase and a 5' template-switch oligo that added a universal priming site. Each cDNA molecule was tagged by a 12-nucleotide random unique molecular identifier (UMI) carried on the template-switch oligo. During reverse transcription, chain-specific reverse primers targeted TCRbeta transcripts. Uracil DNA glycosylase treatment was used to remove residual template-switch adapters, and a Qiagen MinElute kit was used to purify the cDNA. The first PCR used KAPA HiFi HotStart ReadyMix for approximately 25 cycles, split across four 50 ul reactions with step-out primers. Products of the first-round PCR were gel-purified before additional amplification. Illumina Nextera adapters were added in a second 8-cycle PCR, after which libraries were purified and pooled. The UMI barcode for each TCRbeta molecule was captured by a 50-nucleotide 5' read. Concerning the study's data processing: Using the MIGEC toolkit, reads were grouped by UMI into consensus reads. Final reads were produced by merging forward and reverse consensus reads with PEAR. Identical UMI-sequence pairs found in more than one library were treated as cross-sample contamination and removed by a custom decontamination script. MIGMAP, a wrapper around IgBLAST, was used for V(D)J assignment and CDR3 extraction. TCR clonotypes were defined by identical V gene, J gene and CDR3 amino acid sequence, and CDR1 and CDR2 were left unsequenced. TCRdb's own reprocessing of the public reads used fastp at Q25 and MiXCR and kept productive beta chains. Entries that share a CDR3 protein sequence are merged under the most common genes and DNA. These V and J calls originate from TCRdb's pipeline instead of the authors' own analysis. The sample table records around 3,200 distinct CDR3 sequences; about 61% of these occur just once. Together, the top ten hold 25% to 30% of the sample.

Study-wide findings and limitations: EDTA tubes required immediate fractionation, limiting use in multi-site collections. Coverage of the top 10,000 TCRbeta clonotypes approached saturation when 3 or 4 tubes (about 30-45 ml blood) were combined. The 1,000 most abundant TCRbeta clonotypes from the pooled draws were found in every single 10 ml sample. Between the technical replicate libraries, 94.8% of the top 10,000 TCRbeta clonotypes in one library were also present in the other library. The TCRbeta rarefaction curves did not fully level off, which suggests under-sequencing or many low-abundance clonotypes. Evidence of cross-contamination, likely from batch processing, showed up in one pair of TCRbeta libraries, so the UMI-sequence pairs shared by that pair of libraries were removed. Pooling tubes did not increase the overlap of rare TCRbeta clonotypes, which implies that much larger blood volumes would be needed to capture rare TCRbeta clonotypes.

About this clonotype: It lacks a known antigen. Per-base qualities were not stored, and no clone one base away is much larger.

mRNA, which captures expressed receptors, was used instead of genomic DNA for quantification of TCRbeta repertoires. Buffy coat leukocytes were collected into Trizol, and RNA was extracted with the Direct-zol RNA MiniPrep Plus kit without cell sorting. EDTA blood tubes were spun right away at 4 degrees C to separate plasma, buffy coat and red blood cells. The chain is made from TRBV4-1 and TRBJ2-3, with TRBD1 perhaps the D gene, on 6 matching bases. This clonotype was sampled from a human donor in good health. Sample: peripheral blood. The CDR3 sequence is CASSQAPQGHGTDTQYF. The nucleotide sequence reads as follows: TGCGCCAGCAGCCAAGCTCCCCAGGGGCATGGCACAGATACGCAGTATTTT.